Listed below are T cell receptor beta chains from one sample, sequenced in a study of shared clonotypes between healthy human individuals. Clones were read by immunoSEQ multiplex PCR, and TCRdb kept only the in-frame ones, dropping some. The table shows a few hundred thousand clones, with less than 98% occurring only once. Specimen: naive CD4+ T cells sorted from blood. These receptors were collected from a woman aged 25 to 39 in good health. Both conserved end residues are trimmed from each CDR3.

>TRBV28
ATLGPNYGYT
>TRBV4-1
ASSQEDGLLGGYT
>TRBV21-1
ASSMNDKTGPATNEKLF
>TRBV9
ASSVDGRSDEQY
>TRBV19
ASSSPIPYGYT
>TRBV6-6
ASSYSESSYNEQF
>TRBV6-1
ASTWTSQGGGELF
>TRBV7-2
ASSLGSGRALGNNEQF
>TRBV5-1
ASSQGGPMEEAF
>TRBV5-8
ASSLGLATNEKLF
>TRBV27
ASTDRNTEAF
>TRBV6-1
ASSKGGAYYEQY
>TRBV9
ASRGREGLDTQY
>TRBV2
ASRSGGSYNEQF
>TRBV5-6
ASSLNYGYT
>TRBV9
ASSVEGGTSNHNEQF
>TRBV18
ASSPMGGGELF
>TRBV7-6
ASSSRAGLNYNEQF
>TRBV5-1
ASSLGTGKNEKLF
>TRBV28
ASSFRNSYNEQF
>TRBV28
ASKVLSAAYNEKLF
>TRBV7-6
ASSAGGTDTQY
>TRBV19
ASSGTASGANVLT
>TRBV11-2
ASIKGLKAGTGVAYEQY
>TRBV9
ASSSGDSLGREQY
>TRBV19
ASSMEGFYGYT
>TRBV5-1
ASSSGTGGNEKLF
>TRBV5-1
ASSLGGQNTEAF
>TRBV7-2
ASSLEGASETQY
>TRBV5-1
ASSLPGVGTGELF
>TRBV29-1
SVAVQGSTEAF
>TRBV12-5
ASGYYGTAGAGGELF
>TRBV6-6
ASSRGTDSYEQY
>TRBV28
ASSSGEKLF
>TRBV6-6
ASSDLAVETQY
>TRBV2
ASRNRETHSGNTIY
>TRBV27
ASSSEVRRPYEQY
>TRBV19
ASTLSLRTGSSYNEQF
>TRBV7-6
ASSLVSGQGIRGYT
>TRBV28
ASSLTGVGNTIY
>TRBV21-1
ASSKAGQGNTEAF
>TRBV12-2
ASRSTRRGGETQY
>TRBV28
ASLPLGLSGEQF
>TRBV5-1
ASSLVVGGRSSVEQY
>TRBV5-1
ASSPNRALNSPLH
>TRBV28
ASSSALAGSYEQY
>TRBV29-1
SALIAGGNYEQY
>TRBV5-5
ASSLDSQISYEQY
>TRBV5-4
ASSFPGPGELF
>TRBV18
ASSPPRETQY
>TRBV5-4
ASSLDGVTNEKLF
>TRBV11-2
ASSPFPVPNTEAF
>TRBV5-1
ASSPTTGGDYEQY